Shown below are 30 T cell receptor beta chains from a single sample sequenced in a study of blood T cell repertoires in COVID-19. The assay was immunoSEQ multiplex PCR, and TCRdb's table has in-frame clones only and misses some. The data show around 260,000 clones, approximately 87% seen once. The sample taken for sequencing was peripheral blood. The receptor source for this set is a woman aged 40 to 49 who had recovered from COVID-19.

This rearrangement joins TRBV29-1 to TRBJ1-1, with 9 nucleotides matching TRBD1. Losses at the gene ends were 6 bases for V and 3 bases for J; bases not matched to a gene: 8. This CDR3 comprises 14 residues. Germline V CDR1 and CDR2: SQVTM, ANQGSEA. CDR3 nucleotides: TGCAGCGTCCCCGGGACAGGGTCTTACACTGAAGCTTTCTTT. Amino acid sequence: CSVPGTGSYTEAFF.

CDR3 nucleotides: TGCAGTGCTACGACTGGCAATGAGCAGTTCTTC. The encoded protein is CSATTGNEQFF. The rearrangement links TRBV20-1 to TRBJ2-1; D gene unclear. The ends were cut back, 4 bases at V and 6 bases at J, with 7 bases in the middle. The germline gives CDR1 DFQATT, CDR2 SNEGSKA (reference sequence). The CDR3 is made up of 11 amino acids.

The V gene is TRBV9, the J gene TRBJ1-6, with TRBD1 matching over 9 bases. The ends lost 5 bases at V and 7 bases at J; junction bases unmatched: 1. Germline V gene data show CDR1 as SGDLS and CDR2 as YYNGEE. This CDR3 comprises 13 residues. CDR3 coding DNA: TGTGCCAGCAGTGGACAGGGGAATTCACCCCTCCACTTT. Translating it yields CASSGQGNSPLHF. Supplemented by reference TRBV9 and TRBJ1-6, the full variable domain reads DSGVTQTPKHLITATGQRVTLRCSPRSGDLSVYWYQQSLDQGLQFLIQYYNGEERAKGNILERFSAQQFPDLHSELNLSSLELGDSALYFCASSGQGNSPLHFGNGTRLTVT.

Worth noting for this clone: The same CDR3 is also encoded by other DNA sequences in this sample. The rearrangement uses TRBV29-1 and TRBJ1-2, with D tentatively TRBD1 (6 bases). V was shortened by 0 bases and J by 7 bases, with 12 bases between the two germline ends. Per the germline V gene, CDR1 is SQVTM and CDR2 is ANQGSEA. This CDR3 is 13 amino acids long. The CDR3 DNA reads TGCAGCGTTGAAGATCTAGGGGGTAGTGGCTACACCTTC. Its protein product is CSVEDLGGSGYTF. Using reference TRBV29-1 and TRBJ1-2 for the parts outside the CDR3, the full variable domain is SAVISQKPSRDICQRGTSLTIQCQVDSQVTMMFWYRQQPGQSLTLIATANQGSEATYESGFVIDKFPISRPNLTFSTLTVSNMSPEDSSIYLCSVEDLGGSGYTFGSGTRLTVV.

This clone was seen a handful of times. This sequence joins TRBV5-1 and TRBJ1-5; TRBD1 is a possible D gene (6 bases). Trimming stripped 0 bases from V and 1 base from J, with 11 bases between. Germline V lookup: CDR1 SGHRS, CDR2 YFSETQ. The CDR3 totals 16 residues. CDR3 DNA sequence: TGCGCCAGCAGCTTGGACCCAGGGACAAGCAATCAGCCCCAGCATTTT. Amino acids: CASSLDPGTSNQPQHF.

The chain has TRBV12-2 and TRBJ2-7; the table's D call of TRBD1 was not tested on the DNA. TRBV12-2 constitutes a pseudogene. The CDR3 is 14 amino acids. As DNA, the CDR3 is TGTGCAAGTCGCTTAGCGCTCAGTCTGAACGAGCAGTACTTC. It yields the protein CASRLALSLNEQYF.

A word on this clone: A far larger clone is one nucleotide away, so this likely arose from a read error. The genes are TRBV9 and TRBJ2-7; D remains ambiguous. The CDR3 runs 12 residues. Looked up from germline, CDR1 is SGDLS and CDR2 is YYNGEE. Trimming removed 2 bases at V and 1 base at J, with 4 bases between. The CDR3 DNA reads TGTGCCAGCAGCGTTTCTTCCTACGAGCAGTACTTC. As protein: CASSVSSYEQYF.

The rearrangement joins TRBV20-1 to TRBJ1-1, with D maybe TRBD1 (6 bases). The germline V gene has CDR1 DFQATT and CDR2 SNEGSKA (reference sequence). This CDR3 comprises 11 residues. Trimming shortened V by 6 bases and J by 6 bases, and 11 bases separated the two germline ends. Here the CDR3 DNA reads TGCAGTGCAGGGCAGGGGCCTGAAGCTTTCTTT. Protein product: CSAGQGPEAFF.

This clone came up a few times. The chain is built from TRBV18 and TRBJ2-2; 12 bases map to TRBD2. This CDR3 has 16 amino acids. Trimming cost V 5 bases and J 5 bases; bases outside gene matches: 6. CDR1 is KGHSH and CDR2 is LQKENI in the germline V gene. The CDR3 nucleotides read TGTGCCAGCTCAACGACTAGCGGGGGAGCTACCGGGGAGCTGTTTTTT. This codes for CASSTTSGGATGELFF. The full variable domain, in which reference TRBV18 and TRBJ2-2 provide the parts outside the CDR3, is NAGVMQNPRHLVRRRGQEARLRCSPMKGHSHVYWYRQLPEEGLKFMVYLQKENIIDESGMPKERFSAEFPKEGPSILRIQQVVRGDSAAYFCASSTTSGGATGELFFGEGSRLTVL.

The genes are TRBV5-1 and TRBJ1-1, with D perhaps matching TRBD1 (6 bases). The CDR3 consists of 12 residues. The V end lost 4 bases, the J end lost 7 bases, and 11 bases lay between the germline ends. Germline V lookup: CDR1 SGHRS, CDR2 YFSETQ. CDR3 DNA: TGCGCCAGCAGCGCGTCAGGGGTTGAAGCTTTCTTT. Its protein product is CASSASGVEAFF.

V gene TRBV5-4 combines with J gene TRBJ2-2; 10 bases fit TRBD1. The CDR3 runs to 13 residues. Losses at the gene ends were 10 bases for V and 6 bases for J; bases not matched to a gene: 6. Germline V lookup: CDR1 SGHNT, CDR2 YYREEE (reference sequence). CDR3 nucleotides: TGTGCCTTTCCGGGACAGGGGTCCGGGGAGCTGTTTTTT. Translated: CAFPGQGSGELFF.

The chain links TRBV2 to TRBJ2-1; 7 bases fit TRBD2. J was trimmed by 4 bases and V by 6 bases; bases with no gene match: 3. The CDR3 totals 13 residues. Per germline, CDR1 SNHLY and CDR2 FYNNEI. For the CDR3, the DNA is TGTGCCAGCAGGGGGGGGATATACAATGAGCAGTTCTTC. Translated, it gives CASRGGIYNEQFF.

This chain uses TRBV4-3 with TRBJ2-5; D is perhaps TRBD2 (5 bases). The length of the CDR3 is 14 residues. Germline CDR1 LGHNA, CDR2 YSLEER. Trimming cost V 2 bases and J 5 bases, with 12 bases left between them. CDR3 sequence reads: CASSQSSGWETQYF. CDR3 nucleotide sequence: TGCGCCAGCAGCCAAAGTTCGGGGTGGGAGACCCAGTACTTC.

This chain links TRBV4-3 with TRBJ2-6; TRBD2 agrees at 7 bases. Trimming took 4 bases from V and 0 from J; bases not matched to a gene: 0. Per the germline V gene, CDR1 is LGHNA and CDR2 is YSLEER. CDR3 size: 15 residues. The CDR3 nucleotides read TGCGCCAGCAGCCCGGGGGGCTCTGGGGCCAACGTCCTGACTTTC. Translated: CASSPGGSGANVLTF.

The genes are TRBV27 and TRBJ2-7, with D perhaps TRBD2 (6 bases). Germline CDR1 and CDR2: MNHEY and SMNVEV (reference sequence). V lost 1 base to trimming and J lost 4 bases, with 11 bases between them. CDR3 length: 14 residues. The CDR3 sequence: CASSLYPGGYEQYF. CDR3 DNA: TGTGCCAGCAGTTTATACCCCGGGGGTTACGAGCAGTACTTC.

The V call is TRBV5-1, the J call TRBJ2-5, with TRBD2 matching over 12 bases. CDR3 size: 16 residues. Losses at the gene ends were 0 bases for V and 5 bases for J; bases not matched to a gene: 5. Per the germline V gene, CDR1 is SGHRS and CDR2 is YFSETQ. CDR3 DNA sequence: TGCGCCAGCAGCTTGGTCCCTAGCGGGGGGGGCGAGACCCAGTACTTC. Amino acid sequence: CASSLVPSGGGETQYF.

The J gene is TRBJ1-1, the V gene TRBV19; TRBD1 might be the D (5 bases). V shed 3 bases and J shed 3 bases, with 8 bases lying between them. CDR1 is LNHDA and CDR2 is SQIVND in the germline V gene (reference sequence). CDR3 size: 13 residues. The CDR3 region is CASSIGAYTEAFF. CDR3 DNA: TGTGCCAGTAGTATTGGGGCTTACACTGAAGCTTTCTTT.

The V gene is TRBV30, the J gene TRBJ2-3; D may be TRBD2 (6 bases). This CDR3 spans 13 amino acids. The germline CDR1 and CDR2 sequences are GTSNPN and SVGIG (reference sequence). Deletions cut 0 bases from V and 8 bases from J, with 12 bases between. CDR3 in amino acids: CAWSVGGPGTQYF. Here the CDR3 DNA reads TGTGCCTGGAGTGTCGGGGGACCTGGTACGCAGTATTTT.

V is TRBV9 and J is TRBJ1-4; the match to TRBD1 covers 7 bases. The germline V gene has CDR1 SGDLS and CDR2 YYNGEE. The CDR3 is 14 amino acids. The V and J ends lost 3 bases and 5 bases, in that order; junction bases with no gene match: 4. The CDR3 DNA follows: TGTGCCAGCAGCGGACAGGGTTCGAATGAAAAACTGTTTTTT. Encoded protein: CASSGQGSNEKLFF.

The chain uses TRBV24-1 and TRBJ2-7; D might be TRBD1 (6 bases). V was pared by 3 bases and J by 3 bases, with 17 bases between. Germline-derived CDR1 and CDR2 are KGHDR and SFDVKD. The CDR3 extends over 16 amino acids. The CDR3, as DNA: TGTGCCACCAGTGATGATGGACAAGGGGGATACTACGAGCAGTACTTC. This gives the protein CATSDDGQGGYYEQYF.

The genes are TRBV4-2 and TRBJ2-4; D remains unclear. CDR1 is LGHNA and CDR2 is YNFKEQ in the germline V gene. V lost 0 bases, J lost 0 bases, and 12 bases lay in between. CDR3 length: 17 amino acids. For the CDR3, the DNA is TGTGCCAGCAGCCAAGATAATGAGCGCCTAGCCAAAAACATTCAGTACTTC. Its protein is CASSQDNERLAKNIQYF.

The chain links TRBV29-1 to TRBJ2-7; D remains unclear. The CDR3 extends over 11 amino acids. The germline V gene has CDR1 SQVTM and CDR2 ANQGSEA. V was clipped by 6 bases and J by 1 base, with 7 bases between them. CDR3 region: CSVAFSYEQYF. DNA for the CDR3: TGCAGCGTGGCATTTTCCTACGAGCAGTACTTC.

The CDR3 loop reads CATSRGLFGELFF. CDR3 nucleotide sequence: TGTGCCACCAGCAGAGGACTGTTCGGGGAGCTGTTTTTT. The V call is TRBV15, the J call TRBJ2-2; D call uncertain. CDR3 length: 13 residues. Trimming left V 1 base short and J 7 bases short, with 7 bases between. Germline-derived CDR1 and CDR2 are LNHNV and YYDKDF (reference sequence).

The rearrangement uses TRBV5-4 and TRBJ2-1; D perhaps matches TRBD1 (6 bases). The CDR3 runs 15 residues. The V gene lost 0 bases and the J gene lost 9 bases, with 16 bases spanning the gap. From germline, CDR1 is SGHNT and CDR2 YYREEE (reference sequence). CDR3 in amino acids: CASSLVRTGGGEQFF. As DNA, the CDR3 is TGTGCCAGCAGCTTGGTCAGGACTGGGGGCGGTGAGCAGTTCTTC. Full variable domain (outside the CDR3, taken from reference TRBV5-4 and TRBJ2-1): ETGVTQSPTHLIKTRGQQVTLRCSSQSGHNTVSWYQQALGQGPQFIFQYYREEENGRGNFPPRFSGLQFPNYSSELNVNALELDDSALYLCASSLVRTGGGEQFFGPGTRLTVL.

The chain couples TRBV5-1 to TRBJ2-5, with 7 bases that match TRBD2. There are 13 residues in the CDR3. CDR1 and CDR2 from the germline V gene are SGHRS and YFSETQ. V was clipped by 4 bases and J by 3 bases; unmatched bases: 3. In DNA, the CDR3 is TGCGCCAGCAGCAACGGACTAGAAGAGACCCAGTACTTC. It codes for CASSNGLEETQYF.

In the case of this clone: A junction end diverges from the germline sequence, so it may reflect a read error. The chain couples TRBV19 to TRBJ1-1; D possibly corresponds to TRBD1 (6 bases). Germline V CDR1 and CDR2: LNHDA, SQIVND (reference sequence). The CDR3 sequence is 10 residues long. Here the CDR3 reads CASRGEGEKF. The CDR3 DNA follows: TGTGCCAGTAGAGGTGAGGGGGAAAAGTTT. The whole variable domain, filled in from reference TRBV19 and TRBJ1-1, reads DGGITQSPKYLFRKEGQNVTLSCEQNLNHDAMYWYRQDPGQGLRLIYYSQIVNDFQKGDIAEGYSVSREKKESFPLTVTSAQKNPTAFYLCASRGEGEKFGQGTRLTVV.

The chain employs TRBV18 and TRBJ1-1; 8 nucleotides line up with TRBD1. Per the germline V gene, CDR1 is KGHSH and CDR2 is LQKENI. The CDR3 consists of 16 residues. V gave up 4 bases and J gave up 4 bases; unmatched junction bases: 11. CDR3 sequence (DNA): TGTGCCAGCTCACGCGGGGCAGGGGGCGTGGGCACTGAAGCTTTCTTT. This gives the protein CASSRGAGGVGTEAFF.

The rearrangement links TRBV30 to TRBJ2-7; a possible D gene is TRBD1 (6 bases). Germline V lookup: CDR1 GTSNPN, CDR2 SVGIG (reference sequence). This CDR3 is 12 amino acids long. V shed 4 bases and J shed 6 bases, with 13 bases lying between them. CDR3 residues: CAWTYPGVEQYF. The CDR3 DNA reads as TGTGCCTGGACCTACCCAGGGGTCGAGCAGTACTTC.

CDR3 DNA: TGTGCCAGTAGTATCGGGCAGGGAAATTCACCCCTCCACTTT. This sequence encodes CASSIGQGNSPLHF. The chain combines TRBV19 with TRBJ1-6, with D possibly matching TRBD1 (5 bases). V lost 3 bases and J 7 bases, leaving 10 bases between the germline ends. CDR1 is LNHDA, CDR2 SQIVND, per germline (reference sequence). CDR3 length equals 14 residues.

The chain carries TRBV5-1 and TRBJ2-5; 9 positions agree with TRBD1. Germline assignment: CDR1 SGHRS and CDR2 YFSETQ. CDR3 length equals 16 residues. Unmatched junction bases numbered 10, after V lost 2 bases and J lost 5 bases. CDR3 bases: TGCGCCAGCAGCTTCCTACAGGGGGCGCTACGGGAGACCCAGTACTTC. It encodes CASSFLQGALRETQYF.